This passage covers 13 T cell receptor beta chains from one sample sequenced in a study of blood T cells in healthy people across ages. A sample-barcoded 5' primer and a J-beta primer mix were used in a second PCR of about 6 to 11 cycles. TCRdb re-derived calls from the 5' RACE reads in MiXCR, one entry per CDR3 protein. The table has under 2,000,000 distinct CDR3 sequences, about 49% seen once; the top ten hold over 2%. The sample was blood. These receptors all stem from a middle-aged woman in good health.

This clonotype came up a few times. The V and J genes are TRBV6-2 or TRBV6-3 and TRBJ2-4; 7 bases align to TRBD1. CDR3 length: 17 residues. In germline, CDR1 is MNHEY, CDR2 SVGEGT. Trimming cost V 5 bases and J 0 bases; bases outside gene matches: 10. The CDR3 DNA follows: TGTGCCAGCAGTACCTCGTGGGACAGAGAAGCCAAAAACATTCAGTACTTC. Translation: CASSTSWDREAKNIQYF.

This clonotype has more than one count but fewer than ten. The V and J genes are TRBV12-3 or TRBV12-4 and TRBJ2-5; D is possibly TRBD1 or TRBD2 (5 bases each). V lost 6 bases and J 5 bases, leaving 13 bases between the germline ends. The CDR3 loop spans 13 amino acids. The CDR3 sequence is CASRRDVRETQYF. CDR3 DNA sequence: TGTGCCAGCAGACGGGACGTCCGGGAGACCCAGTACTTC.

The CDR3 here is CATSDPRGGRANEQYF. Here the CDR3 DNA reads TGTGCCACCAGTGACCCCCGGGGTGGGAGGGCCAATGAGCAGTACTTC. J is TRBJ2-5 and V is TRBV24-1; 7 bases are a match to TRBD2. Germline V gives CDR1 KGHDR, CDR2 SFDVKD. The V segment lost 4 bases and the J segment 11 bases; nucleotides outside the gene matches: 18. CDR3 length: 16 residues.

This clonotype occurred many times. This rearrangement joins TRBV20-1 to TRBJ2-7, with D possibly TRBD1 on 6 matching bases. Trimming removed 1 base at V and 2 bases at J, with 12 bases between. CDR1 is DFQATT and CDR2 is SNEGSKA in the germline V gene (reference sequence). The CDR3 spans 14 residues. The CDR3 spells CSARVGRGAYEQYF. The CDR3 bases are TGCAGTGCTAGAGTGGGCAGGGGCGCCTACGAGCAGTACTTC.

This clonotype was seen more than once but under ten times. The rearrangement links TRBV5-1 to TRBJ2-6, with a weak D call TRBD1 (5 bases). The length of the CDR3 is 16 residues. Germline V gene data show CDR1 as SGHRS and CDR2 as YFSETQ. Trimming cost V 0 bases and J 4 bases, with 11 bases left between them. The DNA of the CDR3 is TGCGCCAGCAGCTTGGGAGACAGTACGGGGGCCAACGTCCTGACTTTC. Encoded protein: CASSLGDSTGANVLTF.

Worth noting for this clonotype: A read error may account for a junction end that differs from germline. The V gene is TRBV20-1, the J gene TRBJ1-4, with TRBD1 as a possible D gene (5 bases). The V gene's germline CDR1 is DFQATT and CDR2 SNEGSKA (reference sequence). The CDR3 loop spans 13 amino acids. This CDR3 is CSAPEGTNEKLFF. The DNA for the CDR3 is TGCAGTGCTCCAGAGGGGACTAACGAAAAACTGTTTTTT.

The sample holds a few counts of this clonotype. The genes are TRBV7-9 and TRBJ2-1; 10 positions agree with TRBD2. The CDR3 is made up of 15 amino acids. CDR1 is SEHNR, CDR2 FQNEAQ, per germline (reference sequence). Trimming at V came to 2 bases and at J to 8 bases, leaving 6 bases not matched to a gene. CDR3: CASSLSGGALDEQFF. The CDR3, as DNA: TGTGCCAGCAGCTTAAGCGGGGGGGCTTTGGATGAGCAGTTCTTC.

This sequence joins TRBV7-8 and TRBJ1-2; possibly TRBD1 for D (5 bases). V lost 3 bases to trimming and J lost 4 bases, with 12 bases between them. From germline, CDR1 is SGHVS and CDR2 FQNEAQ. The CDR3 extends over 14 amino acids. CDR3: CASSFLRAVYGYTF. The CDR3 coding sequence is TGTGCCAGCAGCTTTCTCAGGGCGGTCTATGGCTACACCTTC.

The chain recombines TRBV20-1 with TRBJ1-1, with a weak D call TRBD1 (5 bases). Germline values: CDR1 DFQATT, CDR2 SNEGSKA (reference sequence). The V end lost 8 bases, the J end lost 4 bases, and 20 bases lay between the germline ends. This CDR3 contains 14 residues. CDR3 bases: TGCAGTTCACCACCGGCAGGGAGGTCCACTGAAGCTTTCTTT. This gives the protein CSSPPAGRSTEAFF.

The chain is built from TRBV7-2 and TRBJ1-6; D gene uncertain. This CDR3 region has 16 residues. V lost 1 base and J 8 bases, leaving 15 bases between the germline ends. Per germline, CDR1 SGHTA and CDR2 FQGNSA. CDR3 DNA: TGTGCCAGCAGCTTAGTCCCTGGGAGCCTTGATTCACCCCTCCACTTT. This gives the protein CASSLVPGSLDSPLHF.

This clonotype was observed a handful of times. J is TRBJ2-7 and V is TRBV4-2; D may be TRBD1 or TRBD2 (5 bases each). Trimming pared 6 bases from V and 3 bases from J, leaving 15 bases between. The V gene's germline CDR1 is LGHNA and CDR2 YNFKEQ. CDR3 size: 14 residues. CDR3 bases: TGTGCCAGCAGAACCGGGGTTGGGGGCTACGAGCAGTACTTC. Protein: CASRTGVGGYEQYF.

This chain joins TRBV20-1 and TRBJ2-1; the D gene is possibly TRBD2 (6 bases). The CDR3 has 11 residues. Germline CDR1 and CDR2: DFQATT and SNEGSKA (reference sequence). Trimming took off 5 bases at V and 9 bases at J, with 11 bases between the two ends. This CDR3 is CSADLATEQFF. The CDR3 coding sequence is TGCAGTGCTGATCTAGCGACTGAGCAGTTCTTC.

The CDR3: CASSLEVLHEGMETQYF. The CDR3 nucleotides read TGTGCCAGCAGCTTGGAAGTGTTGCATGAGGGCATGGAGACCCAGTACTTC. This rearrangement joins TRBV5-4 to TRBJ2-5; D is perhaps TRBD2 (5 bases). V shed 0 bases and J shed 5 bases, with 20 bases lying between them. The CDR3 sequence is 17 residues long. Germline-derived CDR1 and CDR2 are SGHNT and YYREEE (reference sequence).